The present entry profiles one T cell receptor beta chain with its context. This study enrolled people aged about 18 to 100 from approximately 25 US geographic areas. As processed by the authors: Estimation of nucleated cell counts relied on the amplification of reference gene primers. Clones were read by immunoSEQ multiplex PCR, and TCRdb kept only the in-frame ones, dropping some. V and J calls plus clone size are reproduced from that table; the DNA served to infer D and trimming. Of around 170,000 clones in the sample, roughly three quarters were seen once. The data belong to a study of blood T cell repertoires in COVID-19. Whole-study context: Samples of COVID-19 (acute and convalescent) were obtained from the United States, Italy and Spain.

V dropped 4 bases and J dropped 2; count of bases not matched to a gene: 7. The germline V gene encodes CDR1 SNHLY and CDR2 FYNNEI. This CDR3 is 17 amino acids long. The chain employs TRBV2 and TRBJ2-7, with TRBD2 matching 14 bases. The origin of this receptor is a man between 60 and 75 years old who had been exposed to COVID-19. The sample consisted of PBMCs or T cells enriched from blood (not recorded which). DNA for the CDR3: TGTGCCAGCAGTGTCTCCGGGACTAGCGGGGGAACCTACGAGCAGTACTTC. Amino acids: CASSVSGTSGGTYEQYF.